The 17 T cell receptor beta chains below come from one sample, sequenced in a study of cytomegalovirus exposure and HLA in healthy donors. The study ran its PCR with 60 Vbeta and 13 Jbeta primers. The repertoire was sequenced with immunoSEQ multiplex PCR; TCRdb's copy has only in-frame clones and lacks some. The table shows about 130,000 clones, with roughly 80% occurring only once. Sequenced input: PBMCs. The receptors derive from a female donor in good health and CMV-seronegative.

This chain's CDR3 is CAWTETGVNYGYTF. CDR3 sequence (DNA): TGTGCCTGGACAGAGACAGGGGTGAACTATGGCTACACCTTC. V gene TRBV30 combines with J gene TRBJ1-2, with TRBD1 matching over 8 bases. The CDR3 covers 14 residues. J gave up 2 bases and V 4 bases, and 6 bases lay outside the gene matches. From germline, CDR1 is GTSNPN and CDR2 SVGIG (reference sequence).

Comment on this clone: An end of the junction differs from the germline gene, which may be a read error. The chain's CDR3 is CASSWTSGNIGELFF. The CDR3 nucleotides read TGTGCCAGCAGTTGGACTAGCGGGAACATCGGGGAGCTGTTTTTT. The chain carries TRBV5-4 and TRBJ2-2; 12 bases fit TRBD2. Germline V gene data show CDR1 as SGHNT and CDR2 as YYREEE (reference sequence). This CDR3 comprises 15 residues.

The chain couples TRBV7-2 to TRBJ2-1, with 7 positions matching TRBD1. Germline V gene data show CDR1 as SGHTA and CDR2 as FQGNSA. Trimming removed 1 base from V and 1 base from J; junction bases left unmatched: 7. The CDR3 contains 17 residues. Written as DNA, the CDR3 is TGTGCCAGCAGCTTAGTGGGACAGCTGCGTTCCTACAATGAGCAGTTCTTC. Amino acids: CASSLVGQLRSYNEQFF.

The table lists this clone with a few counts. J is TRBJ2-1 and V is TRBV7-2; 9 nucleotides align to TRBD2. This CDR3 is 14 amino acids long. Trimming took 2 bases from V and 6 from J; bases not matched to a gene: 2. The germline CDR1 and CDR2 sequences are SGHTA and FQGNSA. In DNA, the CDR3 is TGTGCCAGCAGCTTATTTAGCGGGAGCAATGAGCAGTTCTTC. As protein: CASSLFSGSNEQFF. The full variable domain, its missing parts supplied by reference TRBV7-2 and TRBJ2-1, is GAGVSQSPSNKVTEKGKDVELRCDPISGHTALYWYRQSLGQGLEFLIYFQGNSAPDKSGLPSDRFSAERTGGSVSTLTIQRTQQEDSAVYLCASSLFSGSNEQFFGPGTRLTVL.

This chain joins TRBV19 and TRBJ2-7; 8 bases are a match to TRBD1. From germline, CDR1 is LNHDA and CDR2 SQIVND (reference sequence). The trim removed 8 bases at V and 6 bases at J, leaving 6 bases unmatched. There are 12 residues in the CDR3. CDR3 region: CASGQGWGEQYF. As DNA, the CDR3 is TGTGCCAGTGGACAGGGTTGGGGCGAGCAGTACTTC.

The V and J genes are TRBV7-3 and TRBJ2-1; unclear D gene. CDR1 SGHTA and CDR2 FQGTGA come from the germline V gene. The CDR3 extends over 13 amino acids. The ends were cut back, 4 bases at V and 8 bases at J, with 12 bases in the middle. This CDR3 is CASSSEEVDEQFF. CDR3 DNA: TGTGCCAGCAGCTCCGAAGAAGTAGATGAGCAGTTCTTC. The variable domain in full, completed from reference TRBV7-3 and TRBJ2-1, reads GAGVSQTPSNKVTEKGKYVELRCDPISGHTALYWYRQSLGQGPEFLIYFQGTGAADDSGLPNDRFFAVRPEGSVSTLKIQRTERGDSAVYLCASSSEEVDEQFFGPGTRLTVL.

This chain uses TRBV7-9 with TRBJ1-1; TRBD1 agrees at 8 bases. The germline V gene encodes CDR1 SEHNR and CDR2 FQNEAQ (reference sequence). The CDR3 sequence is 13 residues long. After removal of 5 bases from V and 10 bases from J, the junction contained 9 bases not matched to a gene. The CDR3 sequence: CASSAQTGARAFF. The CDR3 DNA is TGTGCCAGCAGCGCCCAGACAGGGGCGAGAGCTTTCTTT.

The rearrangement joins TRBV7-2 to TRBJ1-2; possibly TRBD1 for D (5 bases). Per germline, CDR1 SGHTA and CDR2 FQGNSA. CDR3 length: 16 amino acids. V was trimmed by 0 bases and J by 5 bases, leaving 16 bases between them. This CDR3 is CASSLAMGGIGYGYTF. The CDR3 nucleotides read TGTGCCAGCAGCTTAGCGATGGGGGGAATTGGGTATGGCTACACCTTC.

This clone occurred a few times. The chain couples TRBV10-3 to TRBJ2-7; 8 nucleotides line up with TRBD2. Per the germline V gene, CDR1 is ENHRY and CDR2 is SYGVKD. V lost 8 bases and J lost 5; bases outside the gene matches: 14. CDR3 size: 15 residues. In DNA form, the CDR3 reads TGTGCCATCGGGGATACCGGGAGGGCTGATGACGAGCAGTACTTC. Residues: CAIGDTGRADDEQYF.

This clone has a handful of counts. V gene TRBV6-6 combines with J gene TRBJ2-7, with D possibly matching TRBD1 (6 bases). The CDR3 sequence is 14 residues long. The V and J ends lost 5 bases and 0 bases respectively, with 11 bases between them. Germline V gives CDR1 MNHNY, CDR2 SVGAGI (reference sequence). The CDR3 here is CASSPGTYSYEQYF. The CDR3 DNA reads as TGTGCCAGCAGTCCCGGGACATACTCCTACGAGCAGTACTTC.

V and J are TRBV7-6 and TRBJ1-1; no definite D call. The CDR3 sequence is 13 residues long. Germline V gene lookup returns CDR1 SGHVS and CDR2 FNYEAQ. Trimming left V 3 bases short and J 1 base short, with 6 bases between. CDR3 amino acids: CASSFSGNTEAFF. In DNA form, the CDR3 reads TGTGCCAGCAGCTTCTCGGGGAACACTGAAGCTTTCTTT.

The rearrangement uses TRBV29-1 and TRBJ2-3; 7 nucleotides line up with TRBD2. The CDR3 has 12 amino acids. V shed 6 bases and J 5 bases; nucleotides not matched to a gene: 5. Germline CDR1 and CDR2: SQVTM and ANQGSEA. Here the CDR3 DNA reads TGCAGCGTCGGACTAGTTGAAGATACGCAGTATTTT. Its translation: CSVGLVEDTQYF.

The chain recombines TRBV21-1 with TRBJ2-7; the tabulated D call, TRBD2, remains unverified against the DNA. TRBV21-1 is recorded as a pseudogene. The CDR3 covers 14 residues. CDR3 in DNA: TGTGCCAGCAGCAAAGGCCTAGCGGATACCGAGCAGTACTTC. Protein: CASSKGLADTEQYF.

This clone has a single count. The chain is built from TRBV5-1 and TRBJ2-1; no firm D call. Trimming removed 0 bases from V and 6 bases from J, with 7 bases in between. Looked up from germline, CDR1 is SGHRS and CDR2 is YFSETQ. The CDR3 is made up of 13 amino acids. CDR3 sequence (DNA): TGCGCCAGCAGCTTGGATAACAGCAATGAGCAGTTCTTC. Translating gives CASSLDNSNEQFF.

The CDR3 sequence: CASSRVGASGNTIYF. The CDR3 DNA reads as TGTGCCAGCAGCCGCGTGGGGGCATCGGGAAACACCATATATTTT. This sequence joins TRBV7-9 and TRBJ1-3, with D possibly matching TRBD1 (6 bases). Trimming removed 5 bases from V and 4 bases from J, with 15 bases in between. Germline V lookup: CDR1 SEHNR, CDR2 FQNEAQ (reference sequence). The CDR3 extends over 15 amino acids.

This chain connects TRBV7-6 to TRBJ1-1, with 9 positions matching TRBD1. After removal of 5 bases from V and 6 bases from J, the junction contained 7 bases not matched to a gene. The CDR3 is 14 residues long. Germline values: CDR1 SGHVS, CDR2 FNYEAQ. Here the CDR3 DNA reads TGTGCCAGCAGCAAGGGACAGGGTAGGGCTGAAGCTTTCTTT. It yields the protein CASSKGQGRAEAFF.

The chain employs TRBV28 and TRBJ2-7; D possibly corresponds to TRBD2 (6 bases). CDR1 MDHEN and CDR2 SYDVKM come from the germline V gene. The CDR3 sequence is 15 residues long. V lost 0 bases, J lost 3 bases, and 12 bases lay in between. The CDR3 protein is CASSLWSGVGYEQYF. CDR3 DNA: TGTGCCAGCAGTTTATGGTCGGGAGTCGGCTACGAGCAGTACTTC. Based on the CDR3 plus reference TRBV28 and TRBJ2-7, the full variable domain is DVKVTQSSRYLVKRTGEKVFLECVQDMDHENMFWYRQDPGLGLRLIYFSYDVKMKEKGDIPEGYSVSREKKERFSLILESASTNQTSMYLCASSLWSGVGYEQYFGPGTRLTVT.